The 8 T cell receptor beta chains listed next were all sequenced from one sample in a study of cytomegalovirus exposure and HLA in healthy donors. PCR used 60 Vbeta primers and 13 Jbeta primers. The repertoire was sequenced with immunoSEQ multiplex PCR; TCRdb's copy has only in-frame clones and lacks some. The table shows some 41,000 clones, with 60% to 70% occurring only once. The sequencing sample was made of PBMCs. The source is a man in his forties in good health and CMV-seronegative.

The chain employs TRBV19 and TRBJ2-7; 7 bases line up with TRBD1. Losses at the gene ends were 4 bases for V and 4 bases for J; bases not matched to a gene: 4. The CDR3 extends over 13 amino acids. Germline values: CDR1 LNHDA, CDR2 SQIVND (reference sequence). The CDR3 protein is CASSRQGRYEQYF. The CDR3 nucleotides are TGTGCCAGTAGTAGACAGGGAAGGTACGAGCAGTACTTC.

The table lists this clone with a few counts. The gene calls are TRBV30 and TRBJ2-1, with a weak D call TRBD2 (5 bases). Germline V gives CDR1 GTSNPN, CDR2 SVGIG (reference sequence). This CDR3 has 13 amino acids. With 2 bases removed from V and 4 bases from J, the gap between germline ends came to 9 bases. The CDR3 bases are TGTGCCTGGAGTACGGGATTATACAATGAGCAGTTCTTC. It yields the protein CAWSTGLYNEQFF.

This clone has only one observation. The genes are TRBV4-3 and TRBJ1-2; TRBD1 aligns across 7 bases. Trimming took 4 bases from V and 2 from J; bases not matched to a gene: 4. The CDR3 has 14 amino acids. Germline loops: CDR1 LGHNA, CDR2 YSLEER. The CDR3 spells CASSPGTANYGYTF. Written as DNA, the CDR3 is TGCGCCAGCAGCCCGGGGACAGCAAACTATGGCTACACCTTC.

This rearrangement joins TRBV5-1 to TRBJ1-6; D call uncertain. V lost 4 bases and J 7 bases, leaving 15 bases between the germline ends. CDR3 size: 15 residues. In germline, CDR1 is SGHRS, CDR2 YFSETQ. In DNA form, the CDR3 reads TGCGCCAGCAGCCCGAGGGAGGGAGTGAATTCACCCCTCCACTTT. Residues: CASSPREGVNSPLHF.

This clone occurred a few times. This rearrangement joins TRBV30 to TRBJ1-1, with D maybe TRBD1 (5 bases). The CDR3 sequence is 13 residues long. Germline lookup yields CDR1 GTSNPN and CDR2 SVGIG (reference sequence). Trimming shortened V by 2 bases and J by 0 bases, and 7 bases separated the two germline ends. The DNA of the CDR3 is TGTGCCTGGAGTACACAGGTGAACACTGAAGCTTTCTTT. Translated: CAWSTQVNTEAFF.

This CDR3 reads CASSLGSLFEQYF. The CDR3 DNA is TGTGCCAGCAGCTTAGGTTCCCTCTTCGAGCAGTACTTC. The V and J genes are TRBV7-9 and TRBJ2-7; D gene ambiguous. Between the trimmed V and J ends, which lost 1 base and 6 bases, there was a span of 10 bases. The CDR3 length is 13 residues. Germline V CDR1 and CDR2: SEHNR, FQNEAQ (reference sequence).

V and J are TRBV28 and TRBJ1-5; 7 positions match TRBD1. This CDR3 is built from 15 residues. Germline V gene data show CDR1 as MDHEN and CDR2 as SYDVKM. V was pared by 3 bases and J by 4 bases, with 6 bases of the junction left unmatched. CDR3 in amino acids: CASSFRDSPNQPQHF. DNA for the CDR3: TGTGCCAGCAGTTTCCGGGACAGCCCGAATCAGCCCCAGCATTTT.

Here the CDR3 reads CASSQPGTRPTYTQYF. DNA for the CDR3: TGTGCCAGCAGCCAACCCGGGACTAGACCCACTTATACGCAGTATTTT. The V call is TRBV4-2, the J call TRBJ2-3, with 8 nucleotides matching TRBD2. CDR3 length equals 16 residues. The germline gives CDR1 LGHNA, CDR2 YNFKEQ. After removal of 2 bases from V and 7 bases from J, the junction contained 11 bases not matched to a gene.